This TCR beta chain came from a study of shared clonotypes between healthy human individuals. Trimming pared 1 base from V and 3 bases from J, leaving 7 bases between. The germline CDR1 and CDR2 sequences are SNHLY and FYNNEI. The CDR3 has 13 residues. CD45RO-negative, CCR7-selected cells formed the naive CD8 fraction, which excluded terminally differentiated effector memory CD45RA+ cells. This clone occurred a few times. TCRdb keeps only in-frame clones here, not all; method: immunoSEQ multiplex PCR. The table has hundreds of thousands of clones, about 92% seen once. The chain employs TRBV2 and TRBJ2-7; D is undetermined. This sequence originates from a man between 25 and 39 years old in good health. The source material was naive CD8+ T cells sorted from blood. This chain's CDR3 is CASSEGGIYEQYF. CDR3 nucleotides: TGTGCCAGCAGTGAAGGGGGAATCTACGAGCAGTACTTC.